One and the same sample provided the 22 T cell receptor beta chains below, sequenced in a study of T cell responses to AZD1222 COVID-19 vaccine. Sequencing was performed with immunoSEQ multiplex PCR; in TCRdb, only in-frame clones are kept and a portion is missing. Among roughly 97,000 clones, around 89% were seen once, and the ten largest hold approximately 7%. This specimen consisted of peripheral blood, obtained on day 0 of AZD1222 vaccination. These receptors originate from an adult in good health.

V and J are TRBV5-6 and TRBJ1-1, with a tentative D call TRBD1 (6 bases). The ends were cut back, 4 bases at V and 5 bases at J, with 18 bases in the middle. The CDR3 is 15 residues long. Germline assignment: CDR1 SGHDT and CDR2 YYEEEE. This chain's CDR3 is CASSRRTGIGTEAFF. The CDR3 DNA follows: TGTGCCAGCAGCCGCAGAACAGGGATTGGAACTGAAGCTTTCTTT.

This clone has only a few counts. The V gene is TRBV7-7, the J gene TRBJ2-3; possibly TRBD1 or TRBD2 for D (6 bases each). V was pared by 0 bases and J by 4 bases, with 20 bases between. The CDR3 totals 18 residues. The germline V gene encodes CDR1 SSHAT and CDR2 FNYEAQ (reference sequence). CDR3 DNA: TGTGCCAGCAGCTTAGCGGGGGGAGCAGGGGCACATTCAGATACGCAGTATTTT. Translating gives CASSLAGGAGAHSDTQYF.

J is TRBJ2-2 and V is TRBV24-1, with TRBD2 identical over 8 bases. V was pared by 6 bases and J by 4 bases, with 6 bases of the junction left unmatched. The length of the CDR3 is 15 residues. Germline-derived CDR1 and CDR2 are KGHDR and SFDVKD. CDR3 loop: CATSSSREVTGELFF. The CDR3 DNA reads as TGTGCCACCAGTAGTTCGCGGGAGGTCACCGGGGAGCTGTTTTTT.

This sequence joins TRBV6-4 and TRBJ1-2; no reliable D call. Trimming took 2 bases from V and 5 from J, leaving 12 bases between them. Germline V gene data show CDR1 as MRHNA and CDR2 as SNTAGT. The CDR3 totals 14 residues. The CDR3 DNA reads TGTGCCAGCAGTGACCGGGCGGGGTCTTATGGCTACACCTTC. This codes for CASSDRAGSYGYTF.

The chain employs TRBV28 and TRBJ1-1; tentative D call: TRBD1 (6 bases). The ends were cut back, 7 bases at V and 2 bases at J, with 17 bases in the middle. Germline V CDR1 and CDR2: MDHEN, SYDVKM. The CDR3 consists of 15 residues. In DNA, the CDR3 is TGTGCCAGCAACCCTGGAGGGGGGGCAAACACTGAAGCTTTCTTT. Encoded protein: CASNPGGGANTEAFF.

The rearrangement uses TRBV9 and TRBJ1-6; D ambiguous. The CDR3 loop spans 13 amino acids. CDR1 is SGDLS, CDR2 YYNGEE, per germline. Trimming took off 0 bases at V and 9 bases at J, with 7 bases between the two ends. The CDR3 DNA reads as TGTGCCAGCAGCGTAGAACTAGGTTCACCCCTCCACTTT. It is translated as CASSVELGSPLHF.

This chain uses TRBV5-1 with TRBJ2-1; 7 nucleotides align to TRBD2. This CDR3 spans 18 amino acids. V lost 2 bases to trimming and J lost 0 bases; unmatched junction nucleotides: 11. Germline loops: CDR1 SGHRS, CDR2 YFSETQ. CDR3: CASSFGSLGGSSYNEQFF. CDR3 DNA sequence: TGCGCCAGCAGCTTCGGGAGCCTGGGCGGGAGCTCCTACAATGAGCAGTTCTTC.

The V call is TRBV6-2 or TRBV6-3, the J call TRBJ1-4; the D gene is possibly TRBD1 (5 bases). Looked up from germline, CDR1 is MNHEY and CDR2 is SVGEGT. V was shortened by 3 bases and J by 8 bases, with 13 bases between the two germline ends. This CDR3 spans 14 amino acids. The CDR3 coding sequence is TGTGCCAGCAGTTATGCGGGGGAAGGAGAAAAACTGTTTTTT. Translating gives CASSYAGEGEKLFF.

As DNA, the CDR3 is TGTGCCAGCAGCCTCTACAGGGGAGAGAATCAGCCCCAGCATTTT. Encoded protein: CASSLYRGENQPQHF. The chain combines TRBV7-2 with TRBJ1-5; 7 bases are shared with TRBD1. Germline V gene data show CDR1 as SGHTA and CDR2 as FQGNSA. The CDR3 extends over 15 amino acids. The V and J ends lost 5 bases and 4 bases, in that order; junction bases with no gene match: 8.

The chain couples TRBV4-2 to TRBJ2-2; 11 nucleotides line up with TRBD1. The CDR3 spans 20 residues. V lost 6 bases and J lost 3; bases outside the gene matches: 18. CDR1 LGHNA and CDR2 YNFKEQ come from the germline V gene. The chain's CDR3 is CASRRTGGAGTVGDTGELFF. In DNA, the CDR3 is TGTGCCAGCAGGCGGACAGGGGGCGCAGGGACCGTAGGTGACACCGGGGAGCTGTTTTTT.

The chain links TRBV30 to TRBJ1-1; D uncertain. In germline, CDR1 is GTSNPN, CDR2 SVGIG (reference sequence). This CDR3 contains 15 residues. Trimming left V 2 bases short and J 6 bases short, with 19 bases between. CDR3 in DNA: TGTGCCTGGAGTCAACGGAAGGGCCCCCGTTCTGAAGCTTTCTTT. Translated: CAWSQRKGPRSEAFF.

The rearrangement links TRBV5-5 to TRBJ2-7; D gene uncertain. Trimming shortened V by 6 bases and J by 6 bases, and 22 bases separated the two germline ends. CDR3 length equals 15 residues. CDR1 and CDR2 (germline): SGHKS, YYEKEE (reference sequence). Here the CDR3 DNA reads TGTGCCAGCACCTTAGACCTAGGAGAAAGCCGCGAGCAGTACTTC. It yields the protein CASTLDLGESREQYF. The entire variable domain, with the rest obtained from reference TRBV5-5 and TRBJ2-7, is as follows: DAGVTQSPTHLIKTRGQQVTLRCSPISGHKSVSWYQQVLGQGPQFIFQYYEKEERGRGNFPDRFSARQFPNYSSELNVNALLLGDSALYLCASTLDLGESREQYFGPGTRLTVT.

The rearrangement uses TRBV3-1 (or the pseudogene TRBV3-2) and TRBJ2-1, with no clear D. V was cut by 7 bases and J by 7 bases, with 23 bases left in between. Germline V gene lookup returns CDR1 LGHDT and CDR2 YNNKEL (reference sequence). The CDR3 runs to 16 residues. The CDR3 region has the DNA TGTGCCAGCACCGAACCAGACACCACCTTGACGAATGAGCAGTTCTTC. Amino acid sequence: CASTEPDTTLTNEQFF.

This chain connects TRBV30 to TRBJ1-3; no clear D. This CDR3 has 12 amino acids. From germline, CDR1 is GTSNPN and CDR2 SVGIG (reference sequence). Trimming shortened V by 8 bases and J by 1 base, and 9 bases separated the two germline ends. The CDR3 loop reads CAGRLSGNTIYF. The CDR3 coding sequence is TGTGCCGGCAGGCTTTCTGGAAACACCATATATTTT.

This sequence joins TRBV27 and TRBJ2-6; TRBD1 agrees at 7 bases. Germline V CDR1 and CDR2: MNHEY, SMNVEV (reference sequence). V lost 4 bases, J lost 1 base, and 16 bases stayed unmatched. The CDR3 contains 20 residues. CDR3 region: CASSSRPGTEFWSGANVLTF. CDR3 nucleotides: TGTGCCAGCAGTTCGCGTCCCGGGACAGAATTTTGGTCTGGGGCCAACGTCCTGACTTTC.

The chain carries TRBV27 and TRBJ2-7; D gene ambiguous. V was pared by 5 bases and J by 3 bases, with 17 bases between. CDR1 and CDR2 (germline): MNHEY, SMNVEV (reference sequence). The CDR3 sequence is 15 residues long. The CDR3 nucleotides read TGTGCCAGCAGTCGCCCACGGGCAGGAGTCTACGAGCAGTACTTC. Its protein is CASSRPRAGVYEQYF.

For the CDR3, the DNA is TGTGCCAGCAGCCCAGCGGGAGGGGGCGAGCAGTTCTTC. Amino acids: CASSPAGGGEQFF. The chain has TRBV11-3 and TRBJ2-1; 10 bases are a match to TRBD2. The CDR3 spans 13 residues. Unmatched junction bases numbered 5, after V lost 5 bases and J lost 10 bases. Germline lookup yields CDR1 SGHNT and CDR2 YENEEA.

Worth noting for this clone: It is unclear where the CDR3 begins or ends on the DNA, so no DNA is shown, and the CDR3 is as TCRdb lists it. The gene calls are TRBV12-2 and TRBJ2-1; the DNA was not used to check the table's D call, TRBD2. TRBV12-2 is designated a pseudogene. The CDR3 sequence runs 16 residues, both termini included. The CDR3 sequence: CASRFATGTSYNEQFF.

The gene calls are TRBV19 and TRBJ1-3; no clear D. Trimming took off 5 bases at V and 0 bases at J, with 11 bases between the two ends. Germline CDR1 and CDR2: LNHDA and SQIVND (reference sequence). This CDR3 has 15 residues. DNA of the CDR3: TGTGCCAGTAGTCCTCAACGTAGCTCTGGAAACACCATATATTTT. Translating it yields CASSPQRSSGNTIYF. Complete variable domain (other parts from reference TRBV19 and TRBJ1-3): DGGITQSPKYLFRKEGQNVTLSCEQNLNHDAMYWYRQDPGQGLRLIYYSQIVNDFQKGDIAEGYSVSREKKESFPLTVTSAQKNPTAFYLCASSPQRSSGNTIYFGEGSWLTVV.

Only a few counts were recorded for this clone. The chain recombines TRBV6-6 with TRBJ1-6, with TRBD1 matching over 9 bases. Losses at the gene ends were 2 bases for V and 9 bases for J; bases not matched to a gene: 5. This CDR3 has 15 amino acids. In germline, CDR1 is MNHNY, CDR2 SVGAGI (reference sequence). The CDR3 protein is CASSYRDRAVSPLHF. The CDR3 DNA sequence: TGTGCCAGCAGTTACCGGGACAGGGCTGTTTCACCCCTCCACTTT.

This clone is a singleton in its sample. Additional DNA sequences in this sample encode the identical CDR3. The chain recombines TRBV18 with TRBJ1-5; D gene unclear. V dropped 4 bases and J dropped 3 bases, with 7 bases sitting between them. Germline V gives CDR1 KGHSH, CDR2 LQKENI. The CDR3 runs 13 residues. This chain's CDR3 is CASSQGNNQPQHF. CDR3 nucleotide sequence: TGTGCCAGCTCACAGGGAAACAATCAGCCCCAGCATTTT.

The CDR3 bases are TGTGCCAGCAGTTTAAAAGAGCAGAAGCAGTTCTTC. Translating gives CASSLKEQKQFF. The chain joins TRBV28 to TRBJ2-1; no clear D gene. This CDR3 region has 12 residues. Germline V gives CDR1 MDHEN, CDR2 SYDVKM. With 2 bases removed from V and 11 bases from J, the gap between germline ends came to 10 bases.